These 21 T cell receptor beta chains originate from one sample sequenced in a study of blood T cell repertoires in COVID-19. Assay: immunoSEQ multiplex PCR; the TCRdb copy retains only in-frame clones and omits some. The sample records around 100,000 clones, 85% to 90% being singletons. Sequencing was performed on peripheral blood. The source of these receptors is a human donor in a cohort sampled during active COVID-19.

This clone came up a few times. The DNA for the CDR3 is TGTGCCAGCAGCGTAGGGACCGCGGGGGGCACTGAAGCTTTCTTT. Translation gives CASSVGTAGGTEAFF. The chain recombines TRBV9 with TRBJ1-1, with D maybe TRBD1 (5 bases). V dropped 0 bases and J dropped 4 bases, with 13 bases sitting between them. Per germline, CDR1 SGDLS and CDR2 YYNGEE. The CDR3 runs 15 residues.

The J gene is TRBJ2-1, the V gene TRBV7-9, with 9 bases lining up with TRBD2. Germline V lookup: CDR1 SEHNR, CDR2 FQNEAQ (reference sequence). Losses at the gene ends were 7 bases for V and 6 bases for J; bases not matched to a gene: 7. This CDR3 is built from 14 residues. Here the CDR3 reads CASTKAGGFNEQFF. CDR3 nucleotide sequence: TGTGCCAGCACCAAGGCGGGGGGGTTCAATGAGCAGTTCTTC.

This chain links TRBV13 with TRBJ2-7; TRBD2 matches at 8 bases. V lost 4 bases to trimming and J lost 2 bases; unmatched junction nucleotides: 19. The CDR3 extends over 19 amino acids. Germline lookup yields CDR1 PRHDT and CDR2 FYEKMQ (reference sequence). Written as DNA, the CDR3 is TGTGCCAGCAGCTCGGGGACGGTTATAGGGACTAGTCAAACCTACGAGCAGTACTTC. Protein sequence: CASSSGTVIGTSQTYEQYF.

The rearrangement joins TRBV7-2 to TRBJ2-2; possibly TRBD1 for D (6 bases). V gave up 1 base and J gave up 8 bases, with 17 bases separating them. CDR3 size: 16 residues. Germline V lookup: CDR1 SGHTA, CDR2 FQGNSA. CDR3 bases: TGTGCCAGCAGCTTAGATCGGGCAGGGGCGAGTGGGGAGCTGTTTTTT. Protein sequence: CASSLDRAGASGELFF.

The chain recombines TRBV6-5 with TRBJ2-7, with TRBD2 identical over 7 bases. This CDR3 spans 14 amino acids. Germline V gene sequence: CDR1 MNHEY, CDR2 SVGAGI. With V trimmed by 4 bases and J by 3 bases, 6 bases remained unmatched. In DNA form, the CDR3 reads TGTGCCAGCAGTTTGAACGGGAGGCTCTACGAGCAGTACTTC. Protein sequence: CASSLNGRLYEQYF.

Comments on this clone: Compared with germline, one end of the junction differs, possibly owing to a read error. This chain joins TRBV3-1 (or the pseudogene TRBV3-2) and TRBJ2-1; possibly TRBD2 for D (5 bases). The CDR3 length is 14 residues. Germline-derived CDR1 and CDR2 are LGHDT and YNNKEL (reference sequence). In nucleotides, the CDR3 is TGTGCCAGCAGCCGAGGGTCCTCCGACAATGAGCAGTTCTTC. This sequence encodes CASSRGSSDNEQFF.

The chain recombines TRBV27 with TRBJ2-7, with 9 bases that match TRBD1. J lost 3 bases, V lost 5 bases, and 8 bases had no gene match. This CDR3 spans 15 amino acids. Germline CDR1 and CDR2: MNHEY and SMNVEV (reference sequence). This chain's CDR3 is CASSRPGQGVYEQYF. DNA of the CDR3: TGTGCCAGCAGTCGCCCGGGACAGGGTGTCTACGAGCAGTACTTC.

The chain joins TRBV11-3 to TRBJ1-1; weak D call: TRBD1 (6 bases). There are 13 residues in the CDR3. V shed 0 bases and J shed 10 bases, with 12 bases lying between them. Germline CDR1 reads SGHNT; CDR2 reads YENEEA. CDR3: CASSLDTQGIAFF. CDR3 in DNA: TGTGCCAGCAGCTTAGATACCCAGGGGATAGCTTTCTTT.

J is TRBJ2-1 and V is TRBV10-3; D remains unclear. Trimming took 4 bases from V and 0 from J, leaving 13 bases between them. This CDR3 is 16 amino acids long. Germline V CDR1 and CDR2: ENHRY, SYGVKD. The CDR3 DNA follows: TGTGCCATCAGTGTCTTCGACACGAGCTCCTACAATGAGCAGTTCTTC. This sequence encodes CAISVFDTSSYNEQFF.

The J gene is TRBJ2-6, the V gene TRBV18, with 9 positions matching TRBD1. Germline V gives CDR1 KGHSH, CDR2 LQKENI. The length of the CDR3 is 16 residues. V dropped 6 bases and J dropped 3; count of bases not matched to a gene: 6. DNA of the CDR3: TGTGCCAGCTCGCGGTGGACAGGGGTTGGGGCCAACGTCCTGACTTTC. Amino acid sequence: CASSRWTGVGANVLTF.

This clone has a single count. V gene TRBV4-1 combines with J gene TRBJ2-7; D ambiguous. The CDR3 length is 14 residues. Germline values: CDR1 MGHRA, CDR2 YSYEKL. The germline V and J ends were trimmed by 1 base and 4 bases, with 11 bases remaining between them. CDR3 loop: CASSQGGSRYEQYF. CDR3 DNA: TGCGCCAGCAGCCAAGGTGGGTCTAGGTACGAGCAGTACTTC.

The V gene is TRBV28, the J gene TRBJ1-2; D is ambiguous. The CDR3 covers 10 residues. From germline, CDR1 is MDHEN and CDR2 SYDVKM. V was clipped by 9 bases and J by 4 bases, with 6 bases between them. CDR3 sequence: CASEGYGYTF. The CDR3 DNA reads as TGTGCCAGTGAGGGCTATGGCTACACCTTC.

The V call is TRBV25-1, the J call TRBJ2-2; TRBD2 matches 7 bases. The germline V gene encodes CDR1 MGHDK and CDR2 SYGVNS. The trim removed 3 bases at V and 3 bases at J, leaving 13 bases unmatched. The CDR3 spans 18 residues. The DNA for the CDR3 is TGTGCCAGCAGTGACGACCCGTCTCAGGGAGGGCACACCGGGGAGCTGTTTTTT. Residues: CASSDDPSQGGHTGELFF. Full variable domain (outside the CDR3, taken from reference TRBV25-1 and TRBJ2-2): EADIYQTPRYLVIGTGKKITLECSQTMGHDKMYWYQQDPGMELHLIHYSYGVNSTEKGDLSSESTVSRIRTEHFPLTLESARPSHTSQYLCASSDDPSQGGHTGELFFGEGSRLTVL.

V usage is TRBV29-1 and J usage is TRBJ1-1; TRBD1 matches at 10 bases. V lost 6 bases, J lost 3 bases, and 7 bases stayed unmatched. The CDR3 sequence is 14 residues long. CDR1 and CDR2 (germline): SQVTM, ANQGSEA. Here the CDR3 reads CSVGQGGEYTEAFF. The CDR3 bases are TGCAGCGTAGGACAGGGGGGAGAGTACACTGAAGCTTTCTTT.

CDR3 residues: CASSTARAGKETQYF. CDR3 nucleotide sequence: TGTGCCAGCAGTACCGCGCGGGCGGGAAAAGAGACCCAGTACTTC. The chain couples TRBV28 to TRBJ2-5; D is perhaps TRBD2 (6 bases). The length of the CDR3 is 15 residues. Trimming stripped 5 bases from V and 3 bases from J, with 16 bases between. Per germline, CDR1 MDHEN and CDR2 SYDVKM. Complete variable domain (other parts from reference TRBV28 and TRBJ2-5): DVKVTQSSRYLVKRTGEKVFLECVQDMDHENMFWYRQDPGLGLRLIYFSYDVKMKEKGDIPEGYSVSREKKERFSLILESASTNQTSMYLCASSTARAGKETQYFGPGTRLLVL.

The J gene is TRBJ1-1, the V gene TRBV6-5; 7 bases agree with TRBD1. V gave up 6 bases and J gave up 2 bases; unmatched junction bases: 9. Germline V gene sequence: CDR1 MNHEY, CDR2 SVGAGI. The CDR3 covers 15 residues. CDR3 sequence (DNA): TGTGCCAGCAGGAGCCCGGGACAGAGTAACACTGAAGCTTTCTTT. This sequence encodes CASRSPGQSNTEAFF.

The chain uses TRBV6-6 and TRBJ2-1; 12 nucleotides align to TRBD1. This CDR3 has 14 residues. V shed 5 bases and J 12 bases; nucleotides not matched to a gene: 8. Germline V lookup: CDR1 MNHNY, CDR2 SVGAGI (reference sequence). The DNA for the CDR3 is TGTGCCAGCAGTGTGGGACAGGGGGCTTTTTTGCAGTTCTTC. This sequence encodes CASSVGQGAFLQFF.

The genes are TRBV7-9 and TRBJ2-7; possible D gene TRBD1, 5 bases. V lost 2 bases and J lost 5, with 19 bases in between. In germline, CDR1 is SEHNR, CDR2 FQNEAQ (reference sequence). This CDR3 is built from 16 residues. This chain's CDR3 is CASSLTFARATHEQYF. For the CDR3, the DNA is TGTGCCAGCAGCTTAACTTTTGCCAGGGCGACGCACGAGCAGTACTTC.

The V gene is TRBV10-3, the J gene TRBJ2-1; 10 positions agree with TRBD2. Germline CDR1 reads ENHRY; CDR2 reads SYGVKD. CDR3 size: 16 residues. Trimming cost V 4 bases and J 7 bases; bases outside gene matches: 10. The CDR3 nucleotides read TGTGCCATCAGTGTCGAACTAGCGGGACCCCTTAATGAGCAGTTCTTC. Translated: CAISVELAGPLNEQFF.

This chain links TRBV19 with TRBJ2-1, with TRBD2 as a possible D gene (6 bases). Per germline, CDR1 LNHDA and CDR2 SQIVND (reference sequence). The CDR3 has 14 amino acids. V was shortened by 7 bases and J by 2 bases, with 12 bases between the two germline ends. The CDR3: CASMAGGTYNEQFF. The CDR3 DNA sequence: TGTGCCAGTATGGCAGGCGGGACCTACAATGAGCAGTTCTTC.

The rearrangement uses TRBV3-1 (or the pseudogene TRBV3-2) and TRBJ1-2, with D tentatively TRBD1 (5 bases). Germline V gene lookup returns CDR1 LGHDT and CDR2 YNNKEL (reference sequence). V dropped 5 bases and J dropped 10 bases, with 17 bases sitting between them. This CDR3 is built from 13 residues. The chain's CDR3 is CASSSAPTGVYTF. For the CDR3, the DNA is TGTGCCAGCAGCTCGGCGCCTACAGGAGTCTACACCTTC.